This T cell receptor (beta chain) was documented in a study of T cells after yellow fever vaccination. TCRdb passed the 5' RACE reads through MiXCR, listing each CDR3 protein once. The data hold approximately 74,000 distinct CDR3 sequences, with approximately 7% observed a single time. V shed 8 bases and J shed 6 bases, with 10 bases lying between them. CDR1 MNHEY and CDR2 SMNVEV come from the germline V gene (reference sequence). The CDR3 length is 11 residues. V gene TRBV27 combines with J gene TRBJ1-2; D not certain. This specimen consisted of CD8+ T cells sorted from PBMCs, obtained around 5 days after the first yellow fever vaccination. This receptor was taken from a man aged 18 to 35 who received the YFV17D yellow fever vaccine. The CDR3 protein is CASWAWDGYTF. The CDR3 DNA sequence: TGTGCCAGCTGGGCCTGGGATGGCTACACCTTC.